The clone carrying this T cell receptor beta chain was seen at least ten times. All donors with ophthalmopathy were recorded as having moderate-to-severe activity, CAS ≥3, NOSPECS ≥4 and a duration under 3 months. Exclusion applied to patients with other autoimmune diseases, uncontrolled infections, pregnancy or lactation. The PBMCs originated from more than 8 ml of fresh peripheral blood. Amplified material comprised TCR beta CDR3 regions derived from RNA transcripts. An initial RT-PCR round employing HTBI primers preceded a second-round multiplex PCR. Each CDR3 protein is one row after TCRdb ran MiXCR on the multiplex PCR reads. The data hold about 200,000 distinct CDR3 sequences, with around 30% observed a single time. Trimming pared 6 bases from V and 2 bases from J, leaving 11 bases between. Looked up from germline, CDR1 is LNHDA and CDR2 is SQIVND (reference sequence). The CDR3 totals 13 residues.

This sample stems from a study of Graves' ophthalmopathy and Graves' hyperthyroidism. Study-wide background: Peripheral blood was collected at initial diagnosis, before any treatment.

Sequenced input: peripheral blood. The receptor was derived from a man aged 50 or older with Graves' ophthalmopathy. The chain links TRBV19 to TRBJ2-7; D possibly corresponds to TRBD1 (5 bases). CDR3 in amino acids: CASSPTEAYEQYF. CDR3 nucleotides: TGTGCCAGTAGCCCGACAGAAGCCTACGAGCAGTACTTC.